The 24 T cell receptor beta chains below were found in one sample sequenced in a study of blood T cell repertoires in COVID-19. The assay was immunoSEQ multiplex PCR, and TCRdb's table has in-frame clones only and misses some. The sample consists of about 160,000 clones, about 86% of them appearing once. What was sequenced was peripheral blood. The source of these receptors is a man aged 65-85 years with acute or convalescent COVID-19.

In its sample, this clone was seen a few times. The rearrangement links TRBV28 to TRBJ1-2; possible D gene TRBD1, 6 bases. Deletions cut 5 bases from V and 1 base from J, with 14 bases between. Germline assignment: CDR1 MDHEN and CDR2 SYDVKM. The CDR3 covers 15 residues. CDR3 loop: CASSETGVNNYGYTF. The CDR3 DNA follows: TGTGCCAGCAGTGAGACAGGCGTTAATAACTATGGCTACACCTTC.

V is TRBV28 and J is TRBJ2-7; 11 bases align to TRBD2. The V segment lost 4 bases and the J segment 2 bases; nucleotides outside the gene matches: 1. Germline-derived CDR1 and CDR2 are MDHEN and SYDVKM. This CDR3 has 14 amino acids. CDR3 bases: TGTGCCAGCAGTTCGACTAGCGGGGCCTACGAGCAGTACTTC. Protein sequence: CASSSTSGAYEQYF.

V usage is TRBV19 and J usage is TRBJ2-1, with TRBD1 identical over 10 bases. The CDR3 length is 15 residues. Trimming took 7 bases from V and 7 from J; bases not matched to a gene: 10. Germline values: CDR1 LNHDA, CDR2 SQIVND (reference sequence). The chain's CDR3 is CASMTRDRGGNEQFF. In DNA, the CDR3 is TGTGCCAGTATGACCCGGGACAGGGGAGGGAATGAGCAGTTCTTC. The full variable domain, completed using reference TRBV19 and TRBJ2-1, is DGGITQSPKYLFRKEGQNVTLSCEQNLNHDAMYWYRQDPGQGLRLIYYSQIVNDFQKGDIAEGYSVSREKKESFPLTVTSAQKNPTAFYLCASMTRDRGGNEQFFGPGTRLTVL.

V and J are TRBV19 and TRBJ1-1, with D possibly being TRBD1 (6 bases). The CDR3 is made up of 17 amino acids. CDR1 is LNHDA and CDR2 is SQIVND in the germline V gene (reference sequence). Trimming left V 2 bases short and J 1 base short, with 17 bases between. The CDR3 DNA reads as TGTGCCAGTAGTATATCGGCACAGGGAGGGGGGAACACTGAAGCTTTCTTT. Its protein is CASSISAQGGGNTEAFF. Complete variable domain (other parts from reference TRBV19 and TRBJ1-1): DGGITQSPKYLFRKEGQNVTLSCEQNLNHDAMYWYRQDPGQGLRLIYYSQIVNDFQKGDIAEGYSVSREKKESFPLTVTSAQKNPTAFYLCASSISAQGGGNTEAFFGQGTRLTVV.

V usage is TRBV7-2 and J usage is TRBJ2-3; 8 bases are shared with TRBD2. With 5 bases clipped from V and 4 bases from J, the junction kept 8 bases outside the gene matches. This CDR3 is 15 amino acids long. CDR1 is SGHTA and CDR2 is FQGNSA in the germline V gene. The CDR3 region is CASSRGAGDPDTQYF. The DNA of the CDR3 is TGTGCCAGCAGCCGCGGAGCGGGAGACCCAGATACGCAGTATTTT.

The chain combines TRBV11-2 with TRBJ2-7; D is unclear. CDR1 is SGHAT and CDR2 is FQNNGV in the germline V gene. The CDR3 has 15 amino acids. V was shortened by 5 bases and J by 1 base, with 15 bases between the two germline ends. The CDR3 protein is CASSPQATVSYEQYF. In DNA form, the CDR3 reads TGTGCCAGCAGCCCCCAGGCAACAGTGTCCTACGAGCAGTACTTC.

This chain links TRBV6-5 with TRBJ1-5; 7 bases agree with TRBD1. This CDR3 is built from 14 residues. Looked up from germline, CDR1 is MNHEY and CDR2 is SVGAGI. V shed 8 bases and J 1 base; nucleotides not matched to a gene: 5. DNA of the CDR3: TGTGCCAGCTTATCCAGGGGGAGCAATCAGCCCCAGCATTTT. Amino acids: CASLSRGSNQPQHF.

This clone was seen a single time. V is TRBV5-4 and J is TRBJ1-1, with D perhaps TRBD1 (6 bases). Per germline, CDR1 SGHNT and CDR2 YYREEE (reference sequence). Trimming shortened V by 0 bases and J by 1 base, and 10 bases separated the two germline ends. The CDR3 is 15 residues long. This chain's CDR3 is CASSLVGRGNTEAFF. The CDR3 region has the DNA TGTGCCAGCAGCTTGGTCGGCAGGGGGAACACTGAAGCTTTCTTT.

This chain links TRBV7-2 with TRBJ1-5; the D gene is possibly TRBD1 (5 bases). CDR1 SGHTA and CDR2 FQGNSA come from the germline V gene. V was pared by 3 bases and J by 9 bases, with 12 bases between. CDR3 length: 13 amino acids. CDR3 region: CASSLGGIGPQHF. In DNA, the CDR3 is TGTGCCAGCAGCTTGGGGGGTATCGGGCCCCAGCATTTT.

This chain connects TRBV20-1 to TRBJ2-7; D might be TRBD2 (6 bases). From germline, CDR1 is DFQATT and CDR2 SNEGSKA (reference sequence). V was cut by 3 bases and J by 4 bases, with 22 bases left in between. The CDR3 runs 16 residues. Here the CDR3 DNA reads TGCAGTGCTAGTAGTGGCGGGGCTAGCTTGGCATACGAGCAGTACTTC. Amino acid sequence: CSASSGGASLAYEQYF.

V is TRBV7-2 and J is TRBJ2-1; 9 bases are a match to TRBD2. Per germline, CDR1 SGHTA and CDR2 FQGNSA. The V gene end was trimmed by 5 bases and the J gene end by 7 bases; junction bases not matched to a gene: 6. The CDR3 runs to 14 residues. The CDR3 protein is CASSAGTSPNEQFF. For the CDR3, the DNA is TGTGCCAGCAGCGCCGGGACTAGCCCAAATGAGCAGTTCTTC.

This chain links TRBV27 with TRBJ1-4; D gene unclear. Trimming removed 2 bases at V and 6 bases at J, with 10 bases between. The CDR3 totals 14 residues. Germline V gives CDR1 MNHEY, CDR2 SMNVEV (reference sequence). The CDR3: CASSLERGDEKLFF. Here the CDR3 DNA reads TGTGCCAGCAGTTTAGAACGAGGCGATGAAAAACTGTTTTTT.

This sequence joins TRBV7-9 and TRBJ1-1, with TRBD1 as a possible D gene (6 bases). The germline V gene has CDR1 SEHNR and CDR2 FQNEAQ (reference sequence). This CDR3 is 13 amino acids long. Trimming left V 5 bases short and J 12 bases short, with 19 bases between. This CDR3 is CASSQEGTRGTFF. The DNA of the CDR3 is TGTGCCAGCAGCCAAGAGGGAACTAGGGGGACTTTCTTT.

The chain is built from TRBV27 and TRBJ1-5; 7 positions agree with TRBD1. CDR1 MNHEY and CDR2 SMNVEV come from the germline V gene (reference sequence). The ends lost 5 bases at V and 4 bases at J; junction bases unmatched: 5. This CDR3 contains 14 residues. The chain's CDR3 is CASSTRTGNQPQHF. The CDR3 DNA is TGTGCCAGCAGTACAAGGACAGGTAATCAGCCCCAGCATTTT.

V is TRBV6-6 and J is TRBJ2-3; TRBD1 matches 10 bases. The germline gives CDR1 MNHNY, CDR2 SVGAGI (reference sequence). The CDR3 has 16 residues. V shed 4 bases and J 1 base; nucleotides not matched to a gene: 5. Here the CDR3 DNA reads TGTGCCAGCAGTTCAGCCGGGACAGGGGGCACAGATACGCAGTATTTT. Translating gives CASSSAGTGGTDTQYF.

The V and J genes are TRBV6-5 and TRBJ1-5; no definite D call. The length of the CDR3 is 15 residues. Germline CDR1 and CDR2: MNHEY and SVGAGI. V was pared by 6 bases and J by 0 bases, with 12 bases between. The CDR3 DNA is TGTGCCAGCAGCGTATTTAGTGATAGCAATCAGCCCCAGCATTTT. As protein: CASSVFSDSNQPQHF.

The chain is built from TRBV10-3 and TRBJ1-4; 7 positions agree with TRBD1. The germline CDR1 and CDR2 sequences are ENHRY and SYGVKD. The CDR3 totals 14 residues. Losses at the gene ends were 10 bases for V and 4 bases for J; bases not matched to a gene: 9. The CDR3, as DNA: TGTGCCACGAGACAGGGCGAGGTTAATGAAAAACTGTTTTTT. It is translated as CATRQGEVNEKLFF.

V gene TRBV3-1 (or the pseudogene TRBV3-2) combines with J gene TRBJ2-2; D is undetermined. Trimming shortened V by 2 bases and J by 4 bases, and 5 bases separated the two germline ends. This CDR3 has 13 residues. The germline V gene encodes CDR1 LGHDT and CDR2 YNNKEL (reference sequence). The DNA of the CDR3 is TGTGCCAGCAGCCAATCTCTCACCGGGGAGCTGTTTTTT. It specifies CASSQSLTGELFF.

The chain combines TRBV19 with TRBJ2-2, with 7 bases that match TRBD2. The CDR3 has 15 residues. V lost 3 bases and J lost 6; bases outside the gene matches: 7. Germline V CDR1 and CDR2: LNHDA, SQIVND (reference sequence). The CDR3 DNA follows: TGTGCCAGTAGTATCGTGTCTGCGGGGGCCGGGGAGCTGTTTTTT. Translating gives CASSIVSAGAGELFF. Complete variable domain (other parts from reference TRBV19 and TRBJ2-2): DGGITQSPKYLFRKEGQNVTLSCEQNLNHDAMYWYRQDPGQGLRLIYYSQIVNDFQKGDIAEGYSVSREKKESFPLTVTSAQKNPTAFYLCASSIVSAGAGELFFGEGSRLTVL.

V usage is TRBV29-1 and J usage is TRBJ1-1, with D unresolved. V gave up 4 bases and J gave up 2 bases, with 2 bases separating them. This CDR3 has 10 residues. Germline V gene lookup returns CDR1 SQVTM and CDR2 ANQGSEA. The CDR3 DNA reads as TGCAGCGTTGCAAACACTGAAGCTTTCTTT. It encodes CSVANTEAFF. Variable domain in full (rest from reference TRBV29-1 and TRBJ1-1): SAVISQKPSRDICQRGTSLTIQCQVDSQVTMMFWYRQQPGQSLTLIATANQGSEATYESGFVIDKFPISRPNLTFSTLTVSNMSPEDSSIYLCSVANTEAFFGQGTRLTVV.

As regards this clone: Other DNA sequences in the sample encode the same CDR3. V usage is TRBV7-9 and J usage is TRBJ2-7; 12 bases line up with TRBD2. CDR3 size: 15 residues. The V segment lost 5 bases and the J segment 4 bases; nucleotides outside the gene matches: 6. In germline, CDR1 is SEHNR, CDR2 FQNEAQ (reference sequence). In DNA, the CDR3 is TGTGCCAGCAGCCCTGGACTAGCGGGAATTTACGAGCAGTACTTC. It codes for CASSPGLAGIYEQYF.

This clone has a handful of counts. The CDR3 here is CASLGGDRQPQHF. The CDR3 DNA is TGTGCCAGTCTAGGAGGGGACCGTCAGCCCCAGCATTTT. This sequence joins TRBV28 and TRBJ1-5; possibly TRBD1 for D (5 bases). Trimming stripped 9 bases from V and 6 bases from J, with 15 bases between. CDR1 is MDHEN, CDR2 SYDVKM, per germline. The CDR3 contains 13 residues.

The V call is TRBV30, the J call TRBJ1-2; no clear D. Germline CDR1 reads GTSNPN; CDR2 reads SVGIG (reference sequence). The CDR3 runs 12 residues. V lost 1 base and J 10 bases, leaving 13 bases between the germline ends. CDR3 amino acids: CAWSGSGNIYTF. The CDR3 nucleotides read TGTGCCTGGAGTGGGAGCGGCAACATCTACACCTTC.

The genes are TRBV6-2 or TRBV6-3 and TRBJ2-7; 8 positions match TRBD2. J was trimmed by 3 bases and V by 6 bases; bases with no gene match: 13. Germline V CDR1 and CDR2: MNHEY, SVGEGT. This CDR3 region has 16 residues. CDR3 nucleotide sequence: TGTGCCAGCAGCCTTTTGGACGTCGCGGGAGGCTACGAGCAGTACTTC. Translating it yields CASSLLDVAGGYEQYF.